This record looks at one T cell receptor beta chain sequence and its context. The table came from immunoSEQ multiplex PCR; TCRdb's copy has only in-frame clones and leaves some out. Found here are tens of thousands of clones, 92% of them singletons; the top ten hold 0.27%. This sample was included in a study of technical replicates of blood from four donors. Deletions cut 3 bases from V and 7 bases from J, with 17 bases between. CDR1 and CDR2 from the germline V gene are SGHRS and YFSETQ. The CDR3 totals 14 residues. The receptor comes from a human donor in good health. Sequencing was done on a sample of T cells isolated from PBMCs. The V call is TRBV5-1, the J call TRBJ2-7; perhaps TRBD1 as D (6 bases). CDR3 DNA: TGCGCCAGCAGCTCCGGGACATCGTCTGTGGAGCAGTACTTC. This translates into CASSSGTSSVEQYF.